This entry lists 29 T cell receptor beta chains sequenced from one sample in a study of cytomegalovirus exposure and HLA in healthy donors. Use of 60 Vbeta and 13 Jbeta primers characterized the PCR. Sequencing was performed with immunoSEQ multiplex PCR; in TCRdb, only in-frame clones are kept and a portion is missing. The table has 180,000 or so clones, 65% to 75% seen once. Material: PBMCs. These TCRs come from a human donor in good health.

This clone has a handful of counts. V is TRBV19 and J is TRBJ2-7, with a weak D call TRBD1 (6 bases). The CDR3 sequence is 15 residues long. Germline V gives CDR1 LNHDA, CDR2 SQIVND (reference sequence). With 5 bases removed from V and 2 bases from J, the gap between germline ends came to 16 bases. The chain's CDR3 is CASSRSGQRAYEQYF. CDR3 DNA sequence: TGTGCCAGTAGTCGGTCCGGACAGAGAGCCTACGAGCAGTACTTC.

Only a few counts were recorded for this clone. The chain uses TRBV7-9 and TRBJ1-1; 9 positions match TRBD1. Germline CDR1 is SEHNR and CDR2 is FQNEAQ (reference sequence). After removal of 4 bases from V and 11 bases from J, the junction contained 8 bases not matched to a gene. The CDR3 loop spans 13 amino acids. CDR3 protein: CASSSGTGRVAFF. In DNA form, the CDR3 reads TGTGCCAGCAGCTCGGGGACAGGGCGGGTTGCTTTCTTT.

This clone has only a few counts. This chain joins TRBV5-4 and TRBJ2-3; 8 positions match TRBD1. V lost 3 bases and J lost 6; bases outside the gene matches: 3. Germline V CDR1 and CDR2: SGHNT, YYREEE (reference sequence). The CDR3 is 13 residues long. The CDR3 DNA is TGTGCCAGCAGCTCACAGGGGGAGGATACGCAGTATTTT. It codes for CASSSQGEDTQYF.

This sequence joins TRBV4-1 and TRBJ1-1; D perhaps matches TRBD1 (6 bases). The CDR3 spans 14 residues. CDR1 MGHRA and CDR2 YSYEKL come from the germline V gene. V lost 1 base to trimming and J lost 1 base, with 7 bases between them. The CDR3 DNA reads TGCGCCAGCAGCCAAGCCAGGGGGAACACTGAAGCTTTCTTT. Encoded protein: CASSQARGNTEAFF.

The chain combines TRBV27 with TRBJ1-4; possibly TRBD1 for D (5 bases). Between the trimmed V and J ends, which lost 0 bases and 1 base, there was a span of 12 bases. CDR3 length: 17 residues. Germline CDR1 MNHEY, CDR2 SMNVEV (reference sequence). CDR3 amino acids: CASSLSGRAKTNEKLFF. The CDR3 DNA reads as TGTGCCAGCAGTTTATCGGGCAGGGCTAAAACTAATGAAAAACTGTTTTTT.

The V gene is TRBV5-1, the J gene TRBJ1-4; D gene uncertain. Germline V gene lookup returns CDR1 SGHRS and CDR2 YFSETQ. The CDR3 is 14 residues long. The germline V and J ends were trimmed by 1 base and 7 bases, with 11 bases remaining between them. The CDR3 spells CASSLSAASEKLFF. The CDR3 nucleotides are TGCGCCAGCAGCTTGTCGGCAGCGAGTGAAAAACTGTTTTTT.

The sample holds many counts of this clone. V gene TRBV29-1 combines with J gene TRBJ2-5; 7 bases are shared with TRBD1. Unmatched junction bases numbered 2, after V lost 2 bases and J lost 5 bases. The CDR3 has 12 residues. Germline V gene lookup returns CDR1 SQVTM and CDR2 ANQGSEA. This chain's CDR3 is CSVETGVETQYF. CDR3 bases: TGCAGCGTTGAAACAGGGGTCGAGACCCAGTACTTC.

In the case of this clone: The junction does not match germline at one end; this may be a read error. The CDR3 DNA sequence: TGTGCCAGCAGTGACGACAGGGATAATTCACCCCTCTACTTT. This gives the protein CASSDDRDNSPLYF. The chain couples TRBV2 to TRBJ1-6; 7 bases fit TRBD1. This CDR3 has 14 amino acids. Germline-derived CDR1 and CDR2 are SNHLY and FYNNEI.

This chain connects TRBV2 to TRBJ2-2, with a weak D call TRBD2 (5 bases). The length of the CDR3 is 15 residues. The V and J ends lost 6 bases and 5 bases respectively, with 16 bases between them. The germline CDR1 and CDR2 sequences are SNHLY and FYNNEI. CDR3 region: CASRRPGERTGELFF. Here the CDR3 DNA reads TGTGCCAGCAGACGTCCCGGGGAGCGGACCGGGGAGCTGTTTTTT.

The CDR3 region is CASSPLTGWGETQYF. Written as DNA, the CDR3 is TGTGCCAGCAGCCCATTGACAGGGTGGGGAGAGACCCAGTACTTC. The J gene is TRBJ2-5, the V gene TRBV7-2, with 7 bases fitting TRBD1. The V and J ends lost 5 bases and 4 bases, in that order; junction bases with no gene match: 10. Germline loops: CDR1 SGHTA, CDR2 FQGNSA. The CDR3 sequence is 15 residues long.

The V call is TRBV30, the J call TRBJ1-1; no clear D. This CDR3 is built from 12 residues. The V gene's germline CDR1 is GTSNPN and CDR2 SVGIG (reference sequence). Trimming removed 8 bases at V and 4 bases at J, with 14 bases between. In DNA, the CDR3 is TGTGCCCACTATAGAATTGGCACTGAAGCTTTCTTT. Residues: CAHYRIGTEAFF. Full variable domain (missing parts from reference TRBV30 and TRBJ1-1): SQTIHQWPATLVQPVGSPLSLECTVEGTSNPNLYWYRQAAGRGLQLLFYSVGIGQISSEVPQNLSASRPQDRQFILSSKKLLLSDSGFYLCAHYRIGTEAFFGQGTRLTVV.

The chain uses TRBV19 and TRBJ2-5, with D unclear. The CDR3 totals 13 residues. CDR1 and CDR2 from the germline V gene are LNHDA and SQIVND (reference sequence). The ends were cut back, 1 base at V and 9 bases at J, with 12 bases in the middle. CDR3 DNA: TGTGCCAGTAGTATAGGACCAACCCGGGCCCAGTACTTC. It yields the protein CASSIGPTRAQYF. Looking up the rest from reference TRBV19 and TRBJ2-5 gives the full variable domain: DGGITQSPKYLFRKEGQNVTLSCEQNLNHDAMYWYRQDPGQGLRLIYYSQIVNDFQKGDIAEGYSVSREKKESFPLTVTSAQKNPTAFYLCASSIGPTRAQYFGPGTRLLVL.

This chain links TRBV5-5 with TRBJ1-1; 7 bases agree with TRBD1. In germline, CDR1 is SGHKS, CDR2 YYEKEE (reference sequence). This CDR3 has 15 residues. The V segment lost 0 bases and the J segment 1 base; nucleotides outside the gene matches: 3. For the CDR3, the DNA is TGTGCCAGCAGCTTGGAAGGGGGCCGGAACACTGAAGCTTTCTTT. Its translation: CASSLEGGRNTEAFF.

This clone is a singleton in its sample. The CDR3, as DNA: TGTGCCAGCAGCTCAGAACTAGCGGGGGTCGGGGAGCTGTTTTTT. The encoded protein is CASSSELAGVGELFF. The chain carries TRBV5-4 and TRBJ2-2; 11 positions agree with TRBD2. Looked up from germline, CDR1 is SGHNT and CDR2 is YYREEE (reference sequence). The CDR3 consists of 15 residues. The J segment lost 7 bases and the V segment lost 3 bases, leaving 5 bases of the junction unmatched.

V gene TRBV5-1 combines with J gene TRBJ2-3; D unresolved. Germline CDR1 and CDR2: SGHRS and YFSETQ. Trimming pared 1 base from V and 3 bases from J, leaving 6 bases between. The CDR3 is made up of 13 amino acids. The CDR3 DNA is TGCGCCAGCAGCTTGATGAGAACAGATACGCAGTATTTT. This sequence encodes CASSLMRTDTQYF. Complete variable domain (other parts from reference TRBV5-1 and TRBJ2-3): KAGVTQTPRYLIKTRGQQVTLSCSPISGHRSVSWYQQTPGQGLQFLFEYFSETQRNKGNFPGRFSGRQFSNSRSEMNVSTLELGDSALYLCASSLMRTDTQYFGPGTRLTVL.

The V call is TRBV4-1, the J call TRBJ1-6; D is possibly TRBD1 (6 bases). Germline values: CDR1 MGHRA, CDR2 YSYEKL. The CDR3 runs 16 residues. Trimming took off 4 bases at V and 5 bases at J, with 15 bases between the two ends. The CDR3 DNA reads TGCGCCAGCAGCCTTCTCGAGGGGGGGAATAATTCACCCCTCCACTTT. Translating gives CASSLLEGGNNSPLHF.

The chain uses TRBV5-1 and TRBJ1-1; 9 nucleotides match TRBD1. V gave up 4 bases and J gave up 1 base; unmatched junction bases: 2. The CDR3 contains 14 residues. Germline V gives CDR1 SGHRS, CDR2 YFSETQ. CDR3 DNA sequence: TGCGCCAGCAGCCCGGGACAGGGGAACACTGAAGCTTTCTTT. Its protein is CASSPGQGNTEAFF.

A few counts support this clone. The rearrangement uses TRBV30 and TRBJ2-5, with 9 bases lining up with TRBD2. There are 14 residues in the CDR3. The trim removed 0 bases at V and 5 bases at J, leaving 4 bases unmatched. Germline V gives CDR1 GTSNPN, CDR2 SVGIG (reference sequence). The CDR3 nucleotides are TGTGCCTGGAGTGTCGGCGGGGGGGGCGAGACCCAGTACTTC. Protein sequence: CAWSVGGGGETQYF.

The CDR3 loop is CASNFEGQDHYGYTF. The CDR3, as DNA: TGTGCCAGCAACTTCGAGGGACAGGATCACTATGGCTACACCTTC. This rearrangement joins TRBV5-4 to TRBJ1-2; 8 nucleotides align to TRBD1. V shed 6 bases and J 3 bases; nucleotides not matched to a gene: 10. This CDR3 is 15 amino acids long. Germline CDR1 reads SGHNT; CDR2 reads YYREEE (reference sequence).

The chain carries TRBV23-1 and TRBJ2-7; D is possibly TRBD1 (5 bases). TRBV23-1 is annotated as an ORF whose role is uncertain. The CDR3 has 14 amino acids. V lost 0 bases and J 3 bases, leaving 9 bases between the germline ends. CDR3 sequence: CASSQSSTGYEQYF. CDR3 in DNA: TGCGCCAGCAGTCAATCTTCCACAGGCTACGAGCAGTACTTC.

This clone occurred a few times. The chain carries TRBV7-2 and TRBJ2-3; no clear D. The CDR3 extends over 14 amino acids. Germline V lookup: CDR1 SGHTA, CDR2 FQGNSA. The germline V and J ends were trimmed by 4 bases and 0 bases, with 8 bases remaining between them. The CDR3 sequence is CASSSGMSTDTQYF. The CDR3 region has the DNA TGTGCCAGCAGCTCCGGTATGAGCACAGATACGCAGTATTTT.

The J gene is TRBJ1-1, the V gene TRBV5-1; D ambiguous. Trimming left V 2 bases short and J 3 bases short, with 11 bases between. The CDR3 is 14 residues long. CDR1 and CDR2 (germline): SGHRS, YFSETQ. CDR3 sequence reads: CASSLSLMDTEAFF. CDR3 coding DNA: TGCGCCAGCAGCTTATCCCTAATGGACACTGAAGCTTTCTTT.

This clone has a handful of counts. J is TRBJ1-4 and V is TRBV5-5; 7 bases match TRBD1. Losses at the gene ends were 2 bases for V and 7 bases for J; bases not matched to a gene: 11. The CDR3 consists of 16 residues. Per the germline V gene, CDR1 is SGHKS and CDR2 is YYEKEE (reference sequence). The CDR3 DNA reads as TGTGCCAGCAGCTTTGCGCAGGGGGGTACAGGTGAAAAACTGTTTTTT. Translated, it gives CASSFAQGGTGEKLFF.

The CDR3, as DNA: TGTGCCAGCGGAAGGGGGCAAGGGAATTCACCCCTCCACTTT. The encoded protein is CASGRGQGNSPLHF. The chain uses TRBV6-5 and TRBJ1-6, with 7 bases that match TRBD1. Trimming removed 8 bases from V and 7 bases from J; junction bases left unmatched: 8. CDR3 length: 14 amino acids. Germline values: CDR1 MNHEY, CDR2 SVGAGI.

This sequence joins TRBV6-6 and TRBJ1-2, with 9 nucleotides matching TRBD1. Germline V CDR1 and CDR2: MNHNY, SVGAGI (reference sequence). V lost 6 bases to trimming and J lost 6 bases; unmatched junction nucleotides: 8. The CDR3 is made up of 14 amino acids. CDR3 amino acids: CASSQNRGPDGYTF. As DNA, the CDR3 is TGTGCCAGCAGCCAGAACAGGGGGCCGGATGGCTACACCTTC.

The rearrangement uses TRBV7-9 and TRBJ1-5, with D hard to call. Trimming shortened V by 3 bases and J by 5 bases, and 8 bases separated the two germline ends. Germline assignment: CDR1 SEHNR and CDR2 FQNEAQ (reference sequence). This CDR3 comprises 13 residues. CDR3 loop: CASSFTTDQPQHF. CDR3 sequence (DNA): TGTGCCAGCAGCTTTACAACAGATCAGCCCCAGCATTTT.

This clone has only a few counts. The V and J genes are TRBV6-1 and TRBJ1-2, with 7 bases lining up with TRBD1. CDR3 length equals 11 residues. With 10 bases clipped from V and 2 bases from J, the junction kept 1 base outside the gene matches. The V gene's germline CDR1 is MNHNS and CDR2 SASEGT. This CDR3 is CATQGNYGYTF. In nucleotides, the CDR3 is TGTGCCACACAGGGGAACTATGGCTACACCTTC.

For this clone: An end of the junction does not agree with germline; a read error may underlie this. The sample contains more than one DNA sequence encoding this CDR3. This chain joins TRBV6-1 and TRBJ1-4; D perhaps matches TRBD1 (5 bases). This CDR3 contains 13 residues. The germline gives CDR1 MNHNS, CDR2 SASEGT. The CDR3 loop is CASRTDSPEKLFF. The CDR3 DNA follows: TGTGCTAGCAGAACCGACAGCCCCGAAAAACTGTTTTTT.

The chain uses TRBV6-1 and TRBJ2-4; 13 bases align to TRBD2. Germline CDR1 reads MNHNS; CDR2 reads SASEGT. The CDR3 sequence is 20 residues long. After removal of 4 bases from V and 3 bases from J, the junction contained 15 bases not matched to a gene. Here the CDR3 reads CASSGESGLAGIIGKNIQYF. The CDR3 coding sequence is TGTGCCAGCAGTGGGGAATCGGGACTAGCGGGGATTATTGGCAAAAACATTCAGTACTTC.